These 14 T cell receptor beta chains were sequenced from one sample in a study of blood T cell repertoires in COVID-19 (TCRdb year 2020). The method was the immunoSEQ multiplex PCR assay. TCRdb retrieved this table from immuneACCESS and kept in-frame rearrangements only. Not all clones are present; in checked studies, unresolved V genes account for under half, and no reason is known for the remainder. The sample table contains more than 75,000 clones; only one count was recorded for about 80% of them. The top ten clones comprise approximately 12% of the sample. Sequenced: peripheral blood. These receptors originate from a human donor in a cohort sampled during active COVID-19.

This chain uses TRBV30 with TRBJ2-7, with 7 nucleotides matching TRBD2. This CDR3 contains 14 residues. Germline lookup yields CDR1 GTSNPN and CDR2 SVGIG (reference sequence). With 3 bases clipped from V and 4 bases from J, the junction kept 9 bases outside the gene matches. This chain's CDR3 is CAWSGGFGVYEQYF. CDR3 DNA: TGTGCCTGGAGCGGGGGGTTCGGCGTATACGAGCAGTACTTC.

This chain uses TRBV2 with TRBJ1-2; TRBD1 is a possible D gene (6 bases). With 9 bases removed from V and 4 bases from J, the gap between germline ends came to 18 bases. The length of the CDR3 is 14 residues. The V gene's germline CDR1 is SNHLY and CDR2 FYNNEI. CDR3 sequence: CASSMSRGAYGYTF. CDR3 nucleotide sequence: TGTGCCAGTAGTATGTCCAGGGGAGCCTATGGCTACACCTTC.

CDR3 loop: CASGSGQGAEKLFF. The CDR3 DNA reads TGTGCTAGTGGCTCCGGACAGGGGGCTGAAAAACTGTTTTTT. V is TRBV12-5 and J is TRBJ1-4; TRBD1 aligns across 11 bases. Germline CDR1 and CDR2: LGHNT and FRNRAP. The CDR3 is made up of 14 amino acids. V shed 6 bases and J 7 bases; nucleotides not matched to a gene: 4. The entire variable domain, with the rest obtained from reference TRBV12-5 and TRBJ1-4, is as follows: DARVTQTPRHKVTEMGQEVTMRCQPILGHNTVFWYRQTMMQGLELLAYFRNRAPLDDSGMPKDRFSAEMPDATLATLKIQPSEPRDSAVYFCASGSGQGAEKLFFGSGTQLSVL.

The chain joins TRBV10-3 to TRBJ1-1, with 10 bases identical to TRBD1. V trimming: 11 bases; J trimming: 5 bases; junction bases outside the gene matches: 14. In germline, CDR1 is ENHRY, CDR2 SYGVKD. The CDR3 has 15 amino acids. CDR3 sequence: CAGSPGTGDLTEAFF. In DNA form, the CDR3 reads TGTGCCGGCTCCCCCGGGACAGGGGATTTAACTGAAGCTTTCTTT.

The gene calls are TRBV18 and TRBJ2-1; D is perhaps TRBD2 (5 bases). The CDR3 is made up of 13 amino acids. Between the trimmed V and J ends, which lost 0 bases and 9 bases, there was a span of 9 bases. CDR1 is KGHSH, CDR2 LQKENI, per germline. The CDR3 DNA follows: TGTGCCAGCTCACCACCTTCAAGCGGTGAGCAGTTCTTC. It codes for CASSPPSSGEQFF.

V gene TRBV6-5 combines with J gene TRBJ2-3, with 8 bases matching TRBD2. Germline V gene sequence: CDR1 MNHEY, CDR2 SVGAGI. The CDR3 has 13 residues. The trim removed 6 bases at V and 10 bases at J, leaving 9 bases unmatched. CDR3 sequence reads: CASSPGTSGAQYF. The CDR3 coding sequence is TGTGCCAGCAGCCCCGGCACTAGCGGTGCGCAGTATTTT.

This chain links TRBV7-7 with TRBJ2-3, with 7 bases identical to TRBD2. The CDR3 sequence is 15 residues long. Unmatched junction bases numbered 9, after V lost 5 bases and J lost 4 bases. The germline gives CDR1 SSHAT, CDR2 FNYEAQ (reference sequence). The CDR3 here is CASSQGPGRADTQYF. CDR3 sequence (DNA): TGTGCCAGCAGCCAAGGTCCGGGGAGGGCAGATACGCAGTATTTT.

DNA of the CDR3: TGTGCCAGCAGCTACGACAGGGAGAACACCATATATTTT. It specifies CASSYDRENTIYF. The chain combines TRBV11-3 with TRBJ1-3, with 7 bases lining up with TRBD1. CDR1 and CDR2 (germline): SGHNT, YENEEA. CDR3 length: 13 amino acids. After removal of 4 bases from V and 7 bases from J, the junction contained 4 bases not matched to a gene.

This clone appeared once. The chain couples TRBV19 to TRBJ1-5; 8 nucleotides align to TRBD1. CDR3 length: 16 amino acids. Germline V gene data show CDR1 as LNHDA and CDR2 as SQIVND (reference sequence). The V segment lost 2 bases and the J segment 7 bases; nucleotides outside the gene matches: 10. CDR3 DNA sequence: TGTGCCAGTAGTATACGGGGGGCGACAGGGGAACAGCCCCAGCATTTT. It yields the protein CASSIRGATGEQPQHF.

This clone was seen just once. The J gene is TRBJ1-2, the V gene TRBV19, with D possibly TRBD1 on 5 matching bases. Germline V gene lookup returns CDR1 LNHDA and CDR2 SQIVND (reference sequence). The CDR3 is 11 residues long. Between the trimmed V and J ends, which lost 5 bases and 8 bases, there was a span of 9 bases. The CDR3 is CASSGTLGYTF. CDR3 DNA: TGTGCCAGTAGTGGGACTCTCGGCTACACCTTC.

The count of this clone is one. The rearrangement uses TRBV6-1 and TRBJ1-5; the match to TRBD1 covers 12 bases. V trimming: 4 bases; J trimming: 7 bases; junction bases outside the gene matches: 8. The CDR3 spans 16 residues. Germline values: CDR1 MNHNS, CDR2 SASEGT. CDR3 in DNA: TGTGCCAGCAGTGCCCCCGGGACAGGGGGCAGACAGCCCCAGCATTTT. Translation: CASSAPGTGGRQPQHF.

This clone is a singleton in its sample. This sequence joins TRBV18 and TRBJ2-5; D is ambiguous. Trimming removed 3 bases from V and 3 bases from J, with 8 bases in between. Looked up from germline, CDR1 is KGHSH and CDR2 is LQKENI. CDR3 length: 13 residues. The CDR3 loop reads CASSPGGKETQYF. CDR3 sequence (DNA): TGTGCCAGCTCACCTGGCGGTAAAGAGACCCAGTACTTC.

J is TRBJ2-1 and V is TRBV11-3, with a weak D call TRBD2 (6 bases). Between the trimmed V and J ends, which lost 5 bases and 10 bases, there was a span of 15 bases. The CDR3 totals 13 residues. In germline, CDR1 is SGHNT, CDR2 YENEEA. The CDR3 loop reads CASSPTREGEQFF. The DNA of the CDR3 is TGTGCCAGCAGCCCGACTAGAGAGGGGGAGCAGTTCTTC.

The gene calls are TRBV30 and TRBJ2-1, with 12 bases aligning to TRBD2. Looked up from germline, CDR1 is GTSNPN and CDR2 is SVGIG (reference sequence). V was clipped by 8 bases and J by 6 bases; unmatched bases: 11. The CDR3 sequence is 15 residues long. Here the CDR3 DNA reads TGTGCCACCAAGCTAGCGGGGGGGCCCATCAATGAGCAGTTCTTC. This codes for CATKLAGGPINEQFF.